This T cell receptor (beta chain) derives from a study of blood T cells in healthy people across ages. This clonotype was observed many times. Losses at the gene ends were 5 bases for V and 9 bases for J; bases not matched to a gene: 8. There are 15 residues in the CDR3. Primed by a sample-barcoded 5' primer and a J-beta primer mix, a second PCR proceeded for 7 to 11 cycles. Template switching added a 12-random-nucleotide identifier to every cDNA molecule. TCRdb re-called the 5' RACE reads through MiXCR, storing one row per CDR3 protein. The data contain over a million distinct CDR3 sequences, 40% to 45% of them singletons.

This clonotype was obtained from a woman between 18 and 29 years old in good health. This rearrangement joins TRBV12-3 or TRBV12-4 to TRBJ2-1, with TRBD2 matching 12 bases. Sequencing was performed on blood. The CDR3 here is CASSLTSGRLSEQFF. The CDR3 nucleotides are TGTGCCAGCAGTCTGACTAGCGGGAGATTGAGTGAGCAGTTCTTC.